The 2 T cell receptor beta chains given below trace back to one sample, sequenced in a study of beta chain features in type 1 diabetes (dated by TCRdb to the late 2010s). Libraries were prepared through the immunoSEQ multiplex PCR assay. The High Capacity cDNA Reverse Transcription Kit was used to reverse transcribe all of the isolated RNA, meaning that expressed TCRB transcripts were what got sequenced. The immuneACCESS repertoire file appears here via TCRdb, limited to in-frame rearrangements. These files lack a portion of the clones; in checked studies, under half of the deficit traces to unresolved V genes, and the cause of the others is not known. For this sample the table gives approximately 730,000 clones, of which around an eighth were detected only once. Around 0.022% of the sample is held by the ten biggest clonotypes. What the authors observed across the whole study: A moderate but significant shortening of TCRB CDR3 length was observed in type 1 diabetes patients in all four CD4+ subsets.

No antigens are known for them. Sequenced: naive CD4+ T cells from blood. The cell subset or site label for this specimen denotes: true naive CD4+ T cells. The receptors shown here come from a man aged 18 to 30 with type 1 diabetes.

This clone was seen only a few times. The V gene is TRBV6-1, the J gene TRBJ2-1; tentative D call: TRBD1 (5 bases). Between the trimmed V and J ends, which lost 7 bases and 6 bases, there was a span of 19 bases. Germline values: CDR1 MNHNS, CDR2 SASEGT. There are 15 residues in the CDR3. DNA of the CDR3: TGTGCCAGCATGTTAGACAGTGATGTAGGCAATGAGCAGTTCTTC. Encoded protein: CASMLDSDVGNEQFF.

The sample holds a few counts of this clone. The V call is TRBV4-1, the J call TRBJ1-1; a weak D match, TRBD1 (5 bases). CDR1 MGHRA and CDR2 YSYEKL come from the germline V gene. Trimming took off 1 base at V and 0 bases at J, with 9 bases between the two ends. CDR3 length equals 15 residues. Here the CDR3 reads CASSQGGYLNTEAFF. CDR3 nucleotides: TGCGCCAGCAGCCAAGGGGGGTATCTGAACACTGAAGCTTTCTTT.